The next 19 T cell receptor beta chains were all read from a single sample in a study of cytomegalovirus exposure and HLA in healthy donors (dated by TCRdb to the late 2010s). The method behind the library was the immunoSEQ multiplex PCR assay. A mixture of 60 forward primers for TCR Vbeta segments and 13 reverse primers for TCR Jbeta segments was used in the multiplex PCR. This immuneACCESS table, as held by TCRdb, lists in-frame sequences with V and J called but not all clones. Of the missing ones, under half trace to an unresolved V gene in checked studies; the others have no known cause. The sample table contains around 190,000 clones; only one count was recorded for 70% to 80% of them. The top ten clonotypes cover just under 3% of the sample. Sequenced: PBMCs. These TCRs come from a woman younger than 45 in good health and CMV-seronegative.

V usage is TRBV4-2 and J usage is TRBJ2-7, with 9 bases matching TRBD1. V gave up 3 bases and J gave up 5 bases; unmatched junction bases: 8. CDR1 and CDR2 (germline): LGHNA, YNFKEQ. The CDR3 runs to 15 residues. CDR3 residues: CASSHLTDRGHEQYF. DNA for the CDR3: TGTGCCAGCAGCCACCTCACGGACAGGGGCCACGAGCAGTACTTC.

The chain carries TRBV5-1 and TRBJ1-1; 7 bases match TRBD1. V shed 2 bases, J shed 1 base, and the junction held 5 bases outside the gene matches. This CDR3 is built from 15 residues. Per the germline V gene, CDR1 is SGHRS and CDR2 is YFSETQ. The DNA of the CDR3 is TGCGCCAGCAGCTTATGGCAGGGGGAGAACACTGAAGCTTTCTTT. Protein product: CASSLWQGENTEAFF.

This clone showed up just once. The gene calls are TRBV5-6 and TRBJ1-2; weak D call: TRBD1 (6 bases). Trimming took off 4 bases at V and 3 bases at J, with 10 bases between the two ends. Germline CDR1 is SGHDT and CDR2 is YYEEEE. This CDR3 is built from 13 residues. CDR3 in DNA: TGTGCCAGCAGCCTCGACAGGCACTATGGCTACACCTTC. Translated, it gives CASSLDRHYGYTF.

V and J are TRBV4-1 and TRBJ1-1, with TRBD1 matching 10 bases. Germline-derived CDR1 and CDR2 are MGHRA and YSYEKL. The CDR3 consists of 14 residues. V lost 8 bases and J lost 8; bases outside the gene matches: 11. CDR3 loop: CASRVFGDRGEAFF. The CDR3 DNA follows: TGCGCCAGCCGGGTCTTCGGGGACAGGGGAGAAGCTTTCTTT.

The chain joins TRBV5-6 to TRBJ1-2; perhaps TRBD1 as D (5 bases). Germline CDR1 reads SGHDT; CDR2 reads YYEEEE. CDR3 size: 15 residues. V gave up 4 bases and J gave up 1 base, with 14 bases separating them. CDR3 sequence reads: CASSPLGDVNYGYTF. In nucleotides, the CDR3 is TGTGCCAGCAGCCCCCTAGGGGATGTTAACTATGGCTACACCTTC.

The chain has TRBV27 and TRBJ1-3; TRBD1 aligns across 7 bases. The germline V gene encodes CDR1 MNHEY and CDR2 SMNVEV (reference sequence). The CDR3 is 17 residues long. The J segment lost 2 bases and the V segment lost 3 bases, leaving 10 bases of the junction unmatched. CDR3 in amino acids: CASSLEGTGETGNTIYF. The CDR3 bases are TGTGCCAGCAGTTTGGAGGGAACAGGGGAAACTGGAAACACCATATATTTT.

The J gene is TRBJ2-5, the V gene TRBV4-1; TRBD2 matches 10 bases. The CDR3 runs to 16 residues. Trimming removed 1 base from V and 4 bases from J; junction bases left unmatched: 6. The germline V gene has CDR1 MGHRA and CDR2 YSYEKL. CDR3 in DNA: TGCGCCAGCAGCCAAGGGGTTAGCGGGAGGTTAGAGACCCAGTACTTC. Translated: CASSQGVSGRLETQYF.

This chain uses TRBV7-8 with TRBJ1-2; a weak D match, TRBD1 (5 bases). V was trimmed by 6 bases and J by 8 bases, leaving 16 bases between them. This CDR3 contains 13 residues. Germline V lookup: CDR1 SGHVS, CDR2 FQNEAQ. CDR3: CASRLANRRGYTF. CDR3 DNA: TGTGCCAGCAGACTAGCCAACAGGCGCGGCTACACCTTC.

This clone is a singleton in its sample. In DNA, the CDR3 is TGTGCCAGCAGTTTATCGACTGCGCGGGAGCAGTACTTC. Protein product: CASSLSTAREQYF. V and J are TRBV27 and TRBJ2-7, with D hard to call. CDR1 MNHEY and CDR2 SMNVEV come from the germline V gene (reference sequence). V was cut by 0 bases and J by 7 bases, with 10 bases left in between. The CDR3 contains 13 residues.

This sequence joins TRBV30 and TRBJ2-2; D is perhaps TRBD1 (6 bases). Looked up from germline, CDR1 is GTSNPN and CDR2 is SVGIG (reference sequence). Trimming cost V 3 bases and J 6 bases, with 11 bases left between them. CDR3 length: 13 residues. The CDR3 is CAWRLQGAGELFF. DNA for the CDR3: TGTGCCTGGAGACTACAGGGAGCCGGGGAGCTGTTTTTT.

This clone was counted only a few times. V usage is TRBV6-5 and J usage is TRBJ1-2; D call uncertain. The CDR3 has 13 residues. Germline V gene lookup returns CDR1 MNHEY and CDR2 SVGAGI. The ends were cut back, 1 base at V and 6 bases at J, with 9 bases in the middle. The CDR3 DNA reads TGTGCCAGCAGTTACTTAAGAGGGAATGGCTACACCTTC. This encodes CASSYLRGNGYTF.

The chain carries TRBV5-6 and TRBJ2-1; D is possibly TRBD1 (5 bases). The germline V gene has CDR1 SGHDT and CDR2 YYEEEE. The CDR3 length is 14 residues. V lost 4 bases to trimming and J lost 4 bases, with 12 bases between them. In DNA form, the CDR3 reads TGTGCCAGCAGCCCCCAGGGCCAGTACAATGAGCAGTTCTTC. This gives the protein CASSPQGQYNEQFF. Based on the CDR3 plus reference TRBV5-6 and TRBJ2-1, the full variable domain is DAGVTQSPTHLIKTRGQQVTLRCSPKSGHDTVSWYQQALGQGPQFIFQYYEEEERQRGNFPDRFSGHQFPNYSSELNVNALLLGDSALYLCASSPQGQYNEQFFGPGTRLTVL.

This rearrangement joins TRBV5-1 to TRBJ2-7; D is possibly TRBD2 (5 bases). The CDR3 is made up of 13 amino acids. The ends were cut back, 2 bases at V and 2 bases at J, with 8 bases in the middle. Looked up from germline, CDR1 is SGHRS and CDR2 is YFSETQ. As DNA, the CDR3 is TGCGCCAGCAGCTTCCGGGAAACCTACGAGCAGTACTTC. This codes for CASSFRETYEQYF.

The CDR3 is CASSPLVGGRSPLHF. The CDR3 DNA reads TGTGCCAGCTCACCCCTAGTCGGGGGACGGTCACCCCTCCACTTT. This chain joins TRBV18 and TRBJ1-6; D is perhaps TRBD1 (5 bases). From germline, CDR1 is KGHSH and CDR2 LQKENI. The CDR3 has 15 residues. Trimming removed 3 bases from V and 10 bases from J, with 16 bases in between. The full variable domain, with the rest looked up from reference TRBV18 and TRBJ1-6, is NAGVMQNPRHLVRRRGQEARLRCSPMKGHSHVYWYRQLPEEGLKFMVYLQKENIIDESGMPKERFSAEFPKEGPSILRIQQVVRGDSAAYFCASSPLVGGRSPLHFGNGTRLTVT.

The chain employs TRBV6-5 and TRBJ2-7; TRBD1 matches at 8 bases. In germline, CDR1 is MNHEY, CDR2 SVGAGI. The length of the CDR3 is 15 residues. After removal of 6 bases from V and 2 bases from J, the junction contained 9 bases not matched to a gene. The CDR3 DNA sequence: TGTGCCAGCAGCATACAGGGGGGAATGCCCTACGAGCAGTACTTC. Residues: CASSIQGGMPYEQYF.

A few counts support this clone. This chain connects TRBV27 to TRBJ2-7, with D tentatively TRBD1 (5 bases). The CDR3 covers 13 residues. CDR1 MNHEY and CDR2 SMNVEV come from the germline V gene (reference sequence). The V end was cut by 2 bases, the J end by 4 bases, with 9 bases between. The CDR3 DNA reads as TGTGCCAGCAGTTTACGACAGAAGTACGAGCAGTACTTC. It codes for CASSLRQKYEQYF.

This chain links TRBV7-9 with TRBJ2-5; TRBD2 is a possible D gene (6 bases). The ends were cut back, 1 base at V and 7 bases at J, with 13 bases in the middle. CDR1 and CDR2 (germline): SEHNR, FQNEAQ (reference sequence). There are 14 residues in the CDR3. CDR3 protein: CASSLGSGDGTQYF. For the CDR3, the DNA is TGTGCCAGCAGCTTAGGGTCGGGGGACGGGACCCAGTACTTC.

The rearrangement links TRBV4-1 to TRBJ2-1; 11 bases align to TRBD2. CDR3 size: 16 residues. CDR1 MGHRA and CDR2 YSYEKL come from the germline V gene. With 4 bases clipped from V and 5 bases from J, the junction kept 7 bases outside the gene matches. CDR3 sequence: CASSRPSSGGDNEQFF. Here the CDR3 DNA reads TGCGCCAGCAGCCGTCCCAGTAGCGGGGGGGACAATGAGCAGTTCTTC.

The chain couples TRBV14 to TRBJ1-1, with unresolved D. This CDR3 region has 15 residues. V shed 0 bases and J shed 1 base, with 9 bases lying between them. Germline V lookup: CDR1 SGHDN, CDR2 FVKESK. DNA of the CDR3: TGTGCCAGCAGCCAAGATTTGGCAGGGAACACTGAAGCTTTCTTT. Translating it yields CASSQDLAGNTEAFF.